This T cell receptor beta chain originates from a study of blood T cells in healthy people across ages. Study-wide findings and caveats: Long-lived and aged donors differed, with more naive CD4+ cells and higher diversity in the long-lived.

A second roughly 6 to 11 cycle PCR used barcoded and J-beta primers. Each CDR3 protein is one row after TCRdb ran MiXCR on the 5' RACE reads. The sample carries 980,000 or so distinct CDR3 sequences, about 44% recorded once. The CDR3 length is 16 residues. Germline lookup yields CDR1 SGHVS and CDR2 FQNEAQ. The ends were cut back, 3 bases at V and 0 bases at J, with 12 bases in the middle. A word on this clonotype: Its antigen is undetermined.

The chain couples TRBV7-8 to TRBJ2-1; D remains ambiguous. This receptor was identified in a man between 25 and 39 years old in good health. The source material was blood. DNA of the CDR3: TGTGCCAGCAGCTTTCTCCTGACAAACTCCTACAATGAGCAGTTCTTC. This encodes CASSFLLTNSYNEQFF.